The 27 T cell receptor beta chains presented below share a single source sample, sequenced in a study of cytomegalovirus exposure and HLA in healthy donors. The PCR contained 60 Vbeta and 13 Jbeta primers. Assay: immunoSEQ multiplex PCR; the TCRdb copy retains only in-frame clones and omits some. The data contain fewer than 200,000 clones, approximately 81% of them singletons. The sample taken for sequencing was PBMCs. The receptor set was obtained from a young man in good health and CMV-seronegative.

This clone was seen a few times. V is TRBV30 and J is TRBJ2-5; 7 nucleotides align to TRBD2. V trimming: 2 bases; J trimming: 1 base; junction bases outside the gene matches: 13. Germline CDR1 GTSNPN, CDR2 SVGIG (reference sequence). The CDR3 runs 17 residues. The CDR3 sequence: CAWSHRDYRSFQETQYF. The DNA of the CDR3 is TGTGCCTGGAGTCACCGGGACTACCGTAGCTTCCAAGAGACCCAGTACTTC.

The V and J genes are TRBV6-6 and TRBJ2-1; D perhaps matches TRBD1 (6 bases). This CDR3 is 16 amino acids long. Germline V gene data show CDR1 as MNHNY and CDR2 as SVGAGI (reference sequence). The V and J ends lost 2 bases and 1 base respectively, with 12 bases between them. In DNA, the CDR3 is TGTGCCAGCAGTTACGGACAGTCCCTTTCCTACAATGAGCAGTTCTTC. It translates to CASSYGQSLSYNEQFF.

V gene TRBV6-5 combines with J gene TRBJ2-5, with 9 nucleotides matching TRBD2. The end of the DNA fits TRBJ2-7 better, so the J call may be wrong. CDR1 and CDR2 (germline): MNHEY, SVGAGI. This CDR3 is built from 15 residues. The CDR3 sequence: CASSPYATSGDEQYF. The CDR3 bases are TGTGCCAGCAGCCCCTATGCGACTAGCGGCGACGAGCAGTACTTC.

The chain uses TRBV6-5 and TRBJ2-5, with D possibly TRBD2 on 6 matching bases. V lost 5 bases and J 3 bases, leaving 7 bases between the germline ends. The CDR3 length is 12 residues. The germline V gene encodes CDR1 MNHEY and CDR2 SVGAGI. The CDR3 is CASSTGEETQYF. CDR3 DNA sequence: TGTGCCAGCAGTACGGGAGAAGAGACCCAGTACTTC.

The CDR3 region has the DNA TGCGCCAGCAGCTTGGGGACACAGGGGTACGAGCAGTACTTC. This sequence encodes CASSLGTQGYEQYF. This chain joins TRBV5-1 and TRBJ2-7, with 7 positions matching TRBD1. This CDR3 region has 14 residues. Germline CDR1 is SGHRS and CDR2 is YFSETQ. V lost 0 bases and J lost 4; bases outside the gene matches: 4.

As DNA, the CDR3 is TGTGCCAGCAGCGTCCCGGGACTAGCGGCCTACGAGCAGTACTTC. Amino acid sequence: CASSVPGLAAYEQYF. This chain connects TRBV4-2 to TRBJ2-7, with 11 bases matching TRBD2. The CDR3 has 15 residues. In germline, CDR1 is LGHNA, CDR2 YNFKEQ. V lost 5 bases and J lost 2; bases outside the gene matches: 5.

This clone has only one observation. The chain has TRBV2 and TRBJ2-3, with 9 bases fitting TRBD1. Germline trimming cut 8 bases from V and 5 bases from J; bases unmatched to any gene: 8. The CDR3 length is 14 residues. Germline V gene sequence: CDR1 SNHLY, CDR2 FYNNEI. CDR3 region: CASGGQGVIDTQYF. CDR3 DNA: TGTGCCAGCGGGGGACAGGGCGTGATAGATACGCAGTATTTT.

The rearrangement joins TRBV29-1 to TRBJ1-1; D perhaps matches TRBD1 (6 bases). CDR1 is SQVTM, CDR2 ANQGSEA, per germline. V lost 5 bases and J 0 bases, leaving 19 bases between the germline ends. This CDR3 is 16 amino acids long. The CDR3 reads CSVLTYRAALNTEAFF. The DNA for the CDR3 is TGCAGCGTTCTGACATACAGGGCGGCTCTGAACACTGAAGCTTTCTTT.

The chain has TRBV10-1 and TRBJ2-3; D might be TRBD2 (5 bases). V shed 4 bases and J shed 0 bases, with 8 bases lying between them. Looked up from germline, CDR1 is WNHNN and CDR2 is SYGVQD (reference sequence). The CDR3 contains 14 residues. CDR3 loop: CASSARRSTDTQYF. CDR3 bases: TGCGCCAGCAGTGCCCGGAGGAGCACAGATACGCAGTATTTT.

The J gene is TRBJ1-2, the V gene TRBV6-1; D unresolved. V lost 2 bases to trimming and J lost 4 bases, with 8 bases between them. The CDR3 runs to 13 residues. Germline V gene data show CDR1 as MNHNS and CDR2 as SASEGT. DNA of the CDR3: TGTGCCAGCAGTGAACCCGGGATCTATGGCTACACCTTC. Translation: CASSEPGIYGYTF.

This rearrangement joins TRBV5-1 to TRBJ2-7; TRBD2 agrees at 7 bases. CDR1 SGHRS and CDR2 YFSETQ come from the germline V gene. The CDR3 extends over 14 amino acids. Trimming took 4 bases from V and 2 from J; bases not matched to a gene: 6. CDR3 protein: CASSPSSGPYEQYF. CDR3 bases: TGCGCCAGCAGCCCTTCTAGCGGCCCCTACGAGCAGTACTTC.

This clone was picked up a small number of times. V is TRBV5-4 and J is TRBJ2-7; D is perhaps TRBD2 (6 bases). V lost 3 bases and J lost 0, with 13 bases in between. The CDR3 sequence is 15 residues long. Germline lookup yields CDR1 SGHNT and CDR2 YYREEE (reference sequence). The CDR3 DNA follows: TGTGCCAGCAGCTACTTCGGGACTCCCTCCTACGAGCAGTACTTC. Protein product: CASSYFGTPSYEQYF.

This clone was detected only a few times. The rearrangement joins TRBV7-6 to TRBJ2-1, with D possibly matching TRBD1 (8 bases). The CDR3 is 15 residues long. Trimming removed 5 bases from V and 9 bases from J, with 20 bases in between. CDR1 is SGHVS and CDR2 is FNYEAQ in the germline V gene. Here the CDR3 reads CASSPRAGGGGEQFF. Written as DNA, the CDR3 is TGTGCCAGCAGCCCCCGGGCAGGGGGCGGGGGTGAGCAGTTCTTC.

This clone has only a few counts. This chain uses TRBV6-5 with TRBJ2-1, with 7 bases fitting TRBD1. Germline-derived CDR1 and CDR2 are MNHEY and SVGAGI. The V gene end was trimmed by 6 bases and the J gene end by 0 bases; junction bases not matched to a gene: 5. The length of the CDR3 is 15 residues. The CDR3 reads CASSRPGGSYNEQFF. In DNA, the CDR3 is TGTGCCAGCAGCCGTCCAGGGGGCTCCTACAATGAGCAGTTCTTC.

As to this clone: The sample holds other DNA sequences that translate to the same CDR3. The chain has TRBV5-4 and TRBJ2-7, with D possibly matching TRBD2 (5 bases). Germline lookup yields CDR1 SGHNT and CDR2 YYREEE (reference sequence). The CDR3 extends over 13 amino acids. The V and J ends lost 4 bases and 2 bases respectively, with 10 bases between them. The chain's CDR3 is CASSPGLTYEQYF. The CDR3 DNA reads TGTGCCAGCAGCCCCGGACTTACCTACGAGCAGTACTTC.

This clone was seen only a few times. The V gene is TRBV7-2, the J gene TRBJ2-7, with TRBD2 matching over 8 bases. The CDR3 totals 15 residues. The germline gives CDR1 SGHTA, CDR2 FQGNSA. The V and J ends lost 1 base and 6 bases, in that order; junction bases with no gene match: 8. CDR3 nucleotide sequence: TGTGCCAGCAGCTTAGTCTCGGGAGGGCAGGGCGAGCAGTACTTC. Amino acids: CASSLVSGGQGEQYF.

This clone was found a few times. The V and J genes are TRBV7-9 and TRBJ1-3, with 8 bases aligning to TRBD1. V lost 0 bases, J lost 4 bases, and 5 bases stayed unmatched. The CDR3 totals 16 residues. The germline V gene has CDR1 SEHNR and CDR2 FQNEAQ (reference sequence). CDR3 DNA sequence: TGTGCCAGCAGCTTAGCGCTGGCAGGGGGCGGAAACACCATATATTTT. This sequence encodes CASSLALAGGGNTIYF.

The V gene is TRBV2, the J gene TRBJ1-5; possibly TRBD1 for D (6 bases). This CDR3 region has 15 residues. With 6 bases removed from V and 0 bases from J, the gap between germline ends came to 12 bases. Germline lookup yields CDR1 SNHLY and CDR2 FYNNEI. CDR3 loop: CASRPDSYSNQPQHF. In nucleotides, the CDR3 is TGTGCCAGCAGACCGGACAGTTATAGCAATCAGCCCCAGCATTTT.

J is TRBJ2-2 and V is TRBV9; D remains unclear. V lost 3 bases, J lost 1 base, and 7 bases lay in between. CDR1 and CDR2 (germline): SGDLS, YYNGEE. This CDR3 has 14 residues. The DNA of the CDR3 is TGTGCCAGCAGCGCAAGACAGAACACCGGGGAGCTGTTTTTT. This encodes CASSARQNTGELFF.

This clone occurred once. The chain employs TRBV19 and TRBJ2-3, with 10 positions matching TRBD2. This CDR3 spans 16 amino acids. Looked up from germline, CDR1 is LNHDA and CDR2 is SQIVND (reference sequence). V lost 4 bases to trimming and J lost 3 bases; unmatched junction nucleotides: 7. The CDR3 is CASSTNSGRTTDTQYF. As DNA, the CDR3 is TGTGCCAGTAGTACCAATAGCGGGAGGACGACAGATACGCAGTATTTT.

This clone was picked up a small number of times. The chain employs TRBV28 and TRBJ2-7; 9 bases fit TRBD1. J lost 1 base, V lost 7 bases, and 5 bases had no gene match. This CDR3 spans 14 amino acids. Germline V gene sequence: CDR1 MDHEN, CDR2 SYDVKM. CDR3 protein: CASTPTGGSYEQYF. The CDR3 DNA follows: TGTGCCAGCACGCCGACAGGGGGGTCCTACGAGCAGTACTTC.

The sample holds a few counts of this clone. The V call is TRBV20-1, the J call TRBJ2-7; D gene uncertain. V shed 1 base and J shed 9 bases, with 10 bases lying between them. Germline CDR1 DFQATT, CDR2 SNEGSKA (reference sequence). This CDR3 region has 11 residues. The CDR3 reads CSARVGPRQYF. CDR3 nucleotides: TGCAGTGCTAGAGTTGGGCCGCGGCAGTACTTC.

V usage is TRBV2 and J usage is TRBJ1-1, with 7 bases identical to TRBD1. The V gene end was trimmed by 8 bases and the J gene end by 1 base; junction bases not matched to a gene: 4. Germline values: CDR1 SNHLY, CDR2 FYNNEI. The CDR3 totals 13 residues. For the CDR3, the DNA is TGTGCCAGCCAACAGGGGCGGAACACTGAAGCTTTCTTT. Encoded protein: CASQQGRNTEAFF.

J is TRBJ2-1 and V is TRBV9; D might be TRBD1 (6 bases). The V end lost 10 bases, the J end lost 10 bases, and 21 bases lay between the germline ends. The CDR3 sequence is 13 residues long. The germline gives CDR1 SGDLS, CDR2 YYNGEE. The CDR3 DNA reads TGTGCCTCCGGGACACCACAGTCGGGAGAGCAGTTCTTC. Its translation is CASGTPQSGEQFF.

This clone was counted only a few times. The chain couples TRBV7-2 to TRBJ1-5; TRBD1 matches 9 bases. Per the germline V gene, CDR1 is SGHTA and CDR2 is FQGNSA. The CDR3 loop spans 15 amino acids. The V segment lost 3 bases and the J segment 4 bases; nucleotides outside the gene matches: 4. CDR3 nucleotides: TGTGCCAGCAGCTTTACAGGGGGCCTTAATCAGCCCCAGCATTTT. It is translated as CASSFTGGLNQPQHF.

The chain combines TRBV5-6 with TRBJ2-7; 8 bases are a match to TRBD2. Germline V CDR1 and CDR2: SGHDT, YYEEEE. There are 17 residues in the CDR3. The trim removed 2 bases at V and 3 bases at J, leaving 13 bases unmatched. CDR3 sequence: CASSLRGPRLAGYEQYF. The CDR3 DNA reads as TGTGCCAGCAGCTTAAGGGGACCCAGGCTAGCGGGCTACGAGCAGTACTTC.

This clone was detected only once. This may be a read error: a much more frequent sequence differs by one nucleotide. The V gene is TRBV29-1, the J gene TRBJ2-1; 7 bases are a match to TRBD1. Germline-derived CDR1 and CDR2 are SQVTM and ANQGSEA. CDR3 length: 14 amino acids. The CDR3 DNA is TGCAGCGATGAAAGGGACAGCTCCTACAATGAGCAGTTCTTC. Translation: CSDERDSSYNEQFF.